The present entry profiles one T cell receptor beta chain with its context. Antigen unknown. This sample is drawn from a study of memory CD4+ T cells and cytomegalovirus serostatus. Looking at the study overall: Of the healthy Belgian adults, 9 were CMV seropositive and 20 to 25 seronegative.

Overall study results and limits: CMV serostatus prediction reached median AUC around 0.94, or 0.89 with US-trained model. The CMV-associated TCR signature appears largely within the CD4+ memory repertoire.

In germline, CDR1 is MNHEY, CDR2 SMNVEV (reference sequence). The CDR3 sequence is 14 residues long. The trim removed 3 bases at V and 2 bases at J, leaving 3 bases unmatched. Generated by immunoSEQ multiplex PCR, the TCRdb table keeps only in-frame clones and is missing some. The data show about 56,000 clones, with 70% to 75% seen just once and under 3% held by the top ten. The sort gate was single viable CD3+CD4+CD8-CD45RO+ cells for memory CD4+ T cells. After thawing, CD4+ T cells were positively selected. The receptor was derived from an adult in good health and CMV-seropositive. The sample taken for sequencing was memory CD4+ T cells from blood. V usage is TRBV27 and J usage is TRBJ1-2; the match to TRBD1 covers 7 bases. The CDR3 region is CASSFAGQNYGYTF. DNA of the CDR3: TGTGCCAGCAGTTTCGCGGGACAGAACTATGGCTACACCTTC.